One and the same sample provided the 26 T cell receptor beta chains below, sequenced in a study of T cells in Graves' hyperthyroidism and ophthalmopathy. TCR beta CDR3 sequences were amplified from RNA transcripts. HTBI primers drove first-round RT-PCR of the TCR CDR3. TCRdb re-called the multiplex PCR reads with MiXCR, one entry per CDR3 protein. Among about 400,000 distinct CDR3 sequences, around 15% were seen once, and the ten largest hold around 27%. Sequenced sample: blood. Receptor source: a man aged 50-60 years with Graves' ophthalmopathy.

DNA of the CDR3: TGCAGTGCTAGGCAGCAGGAGGGCTCCAATGAGCAGTTCTTC. It yields the protein CSARQQEGSNEQFF. The rearrangement joins TRBV20-1 to TRBJ2-1; D is possibly TRBD2 (6 bases). The germline V gene has CDR1 DFQATT and CDR2 SNEGSKA (reference sequence). This CDR3 has 14 amino acids. The germline V and J ends were trimmed by 3 bases and 6 bases, with 15 bases remaining between them.

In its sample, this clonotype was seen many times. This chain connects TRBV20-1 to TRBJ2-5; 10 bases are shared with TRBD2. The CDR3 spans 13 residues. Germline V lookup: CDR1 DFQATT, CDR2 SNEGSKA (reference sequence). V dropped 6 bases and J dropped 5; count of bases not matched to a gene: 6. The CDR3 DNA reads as TGCAGTGCATCGCTAGCGGGAGTTGAGACCCAGTACTTC. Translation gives CSASLAGVETQYF.

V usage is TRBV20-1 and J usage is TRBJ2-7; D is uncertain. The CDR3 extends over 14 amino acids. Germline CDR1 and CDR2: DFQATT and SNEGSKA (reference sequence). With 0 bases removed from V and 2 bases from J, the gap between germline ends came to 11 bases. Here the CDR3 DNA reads TGCAGTGCTAGAGATCCCAGCGCCGCCTACGAGCAGTACTTC. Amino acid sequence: CSARDPSAAYEQYF.

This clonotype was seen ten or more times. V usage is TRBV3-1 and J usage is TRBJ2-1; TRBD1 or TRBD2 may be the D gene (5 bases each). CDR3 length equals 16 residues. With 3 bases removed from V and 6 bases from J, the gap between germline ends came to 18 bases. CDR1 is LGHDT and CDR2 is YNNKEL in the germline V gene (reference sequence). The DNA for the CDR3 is TGTGCCAGCAGCCAGCCCCGGGACGCCGGACCCAATGAGCAGTTCTTC. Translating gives CASSQPRDAGPNEQFF.

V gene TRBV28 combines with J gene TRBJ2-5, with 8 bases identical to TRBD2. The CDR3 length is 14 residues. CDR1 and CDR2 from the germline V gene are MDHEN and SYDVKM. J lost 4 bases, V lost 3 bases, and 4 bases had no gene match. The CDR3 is CASSFSGSRETQYF. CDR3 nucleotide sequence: TGTGCCAGCAGTTTCAGCGGGAGTAGAGAGACCCAGTACTTC.

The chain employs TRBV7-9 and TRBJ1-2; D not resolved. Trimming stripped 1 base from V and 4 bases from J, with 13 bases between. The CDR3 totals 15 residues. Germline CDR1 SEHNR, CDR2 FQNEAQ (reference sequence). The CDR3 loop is CASSLGAGFGYGYTF. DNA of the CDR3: TGTGCCAGCAGCTTAGGAGCGGGATTCGGCTATGGCTACACCTTC.

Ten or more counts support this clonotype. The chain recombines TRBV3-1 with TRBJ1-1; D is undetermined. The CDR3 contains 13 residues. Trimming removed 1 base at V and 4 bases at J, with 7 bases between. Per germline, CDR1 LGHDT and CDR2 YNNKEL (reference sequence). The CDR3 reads CASSQGVATEAFF. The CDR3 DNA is TGTGCCAGCAGCCAAGGGGTGGCCACTGAAGCTTTCTTT.

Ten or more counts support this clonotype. The CDR3 DNA sequence: TGCGCCAGCAGCCCGGACCACGGGGCCAACTATGGCTACACCTTC. Amino acids: CASSPDHGANYGYTF. The J gene is TRBJ1-2, the V gene TRBV5-1; D perhaps matches TRBD1 (5 bases). Between the trimmed V and J ends, which lost 4 bases and 2 bases, there was a span of 15 bases. The germline V gene encodes CDR1 SGHRS and CDR2 YFSETQ. The CDR3 runs to 15 residues. Full variable domain (remainder filled in from reference TRBV5-1 and TRBJ1-2): KAGVTQTPRYLIKTRGQQVTLSCSPISGHRSVSWYQQTPGQGLQFLFEYFSETQRNKGNFPGRFSGRQFSNSRSEMNVSTLELGDSALYLCASSPDHGANYGYTFGSGTRLTVV.

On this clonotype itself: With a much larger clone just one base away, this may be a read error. The CDR3 sequence is CTSSSGTGTYEQYF. In nucleotides, the CDR3 is TGTACCAGCAGCTCCGGGACAGGGACCTACGAGCAGTACTTC. V gene TRBV7-6 combines with J gene TRBJ2-7; 9 nucleotides agree with TRBD1. This CDR3 has 14 residues. Per the germline V gene, CDR1 is SGHVS and CDR2 is FNYEAQ.

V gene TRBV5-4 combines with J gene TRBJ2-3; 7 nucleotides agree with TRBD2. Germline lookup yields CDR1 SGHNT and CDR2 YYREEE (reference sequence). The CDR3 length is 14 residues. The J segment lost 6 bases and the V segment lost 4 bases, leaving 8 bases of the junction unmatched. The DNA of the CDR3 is TGTGCCAGCAGCCCCGGGACTAATGGGGATACGCAGTATTTT. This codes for CASSPGTNGDTQYF.

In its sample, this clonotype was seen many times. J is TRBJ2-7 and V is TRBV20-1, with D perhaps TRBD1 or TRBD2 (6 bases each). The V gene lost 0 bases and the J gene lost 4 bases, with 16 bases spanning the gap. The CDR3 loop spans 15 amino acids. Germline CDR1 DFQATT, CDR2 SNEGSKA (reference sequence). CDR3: CSARDRGEPNYEQYF. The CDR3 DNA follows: TGCAGTGCTAGAGATAGGGGGGAGCCAAATTACGAGCAGTACTTC.

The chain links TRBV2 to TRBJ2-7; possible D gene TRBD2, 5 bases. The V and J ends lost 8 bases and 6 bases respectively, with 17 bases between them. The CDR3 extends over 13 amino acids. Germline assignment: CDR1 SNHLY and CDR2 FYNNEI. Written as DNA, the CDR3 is TGTGCCAGCCTTAAGGACTCCCCGCGCGAGCAGTACTTC. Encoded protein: CASLKDSPREQYF.

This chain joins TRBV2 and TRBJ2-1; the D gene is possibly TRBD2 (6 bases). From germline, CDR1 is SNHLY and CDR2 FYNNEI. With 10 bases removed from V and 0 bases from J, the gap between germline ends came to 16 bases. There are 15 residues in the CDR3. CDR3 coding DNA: TGTGCCACCTCCCGGGACGGGAGCTCCTACAATGAGCAGTTCTTC. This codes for CATSRDGSSYNEQFF.

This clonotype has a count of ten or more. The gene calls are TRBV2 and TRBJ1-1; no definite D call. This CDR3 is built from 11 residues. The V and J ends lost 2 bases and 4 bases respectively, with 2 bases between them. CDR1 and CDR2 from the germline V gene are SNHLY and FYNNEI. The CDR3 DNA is TGTGCCAGCAGTGAAAGCACTGAAGCTTTCTTT. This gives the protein CASSESTEAFF.

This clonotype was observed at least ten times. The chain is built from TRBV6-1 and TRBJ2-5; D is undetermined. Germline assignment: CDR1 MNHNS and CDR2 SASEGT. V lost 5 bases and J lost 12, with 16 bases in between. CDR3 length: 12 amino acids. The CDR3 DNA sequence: TGTGCCAGCAGTTCAGACGGGCCACCAGAGTACTTC. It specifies CASSSDGPPEYF.

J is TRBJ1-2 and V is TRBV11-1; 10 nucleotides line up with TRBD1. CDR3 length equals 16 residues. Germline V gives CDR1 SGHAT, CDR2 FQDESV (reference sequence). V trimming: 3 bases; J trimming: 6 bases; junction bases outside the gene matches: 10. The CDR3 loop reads CASSLMTGGRDHGYTF. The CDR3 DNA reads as TGTGCCAGCAGCTTGATGACAGGGGGCCGGGACCATGGCTACACCTTC.

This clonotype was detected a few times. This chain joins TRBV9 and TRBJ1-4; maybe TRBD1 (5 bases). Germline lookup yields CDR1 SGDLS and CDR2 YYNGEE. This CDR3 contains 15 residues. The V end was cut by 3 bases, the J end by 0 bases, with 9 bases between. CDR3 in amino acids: CASSGDRTTNEKLFF. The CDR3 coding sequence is TGTGCCAGCAGCGGAGACAGAACAACTAATGAAAAACTGTTTTTT. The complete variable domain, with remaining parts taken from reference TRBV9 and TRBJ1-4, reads DSGVTQTPKHLITATGQRVTLRCSPRSGDLSVYWYQQSLDQGLQFLIQYYNGEERAKGNILERFSAQQFPDLHSELNLSSLELGDSALYFCASSGDRTTNEKLFFGSGTQLSVL.

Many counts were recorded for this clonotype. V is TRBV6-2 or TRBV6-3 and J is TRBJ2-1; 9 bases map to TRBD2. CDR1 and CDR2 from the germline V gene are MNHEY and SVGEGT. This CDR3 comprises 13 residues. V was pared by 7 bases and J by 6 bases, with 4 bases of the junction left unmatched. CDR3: CASIYSGSNEQFF. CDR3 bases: TGTGCCAGCATTTATAGCGGGAGCAATGAGCAGTTCTTC.

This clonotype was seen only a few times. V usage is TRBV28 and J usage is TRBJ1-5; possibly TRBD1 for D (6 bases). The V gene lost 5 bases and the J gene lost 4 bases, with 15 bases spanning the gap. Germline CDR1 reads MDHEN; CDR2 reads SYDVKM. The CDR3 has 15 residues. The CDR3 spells CASSPQEGGNQPQHF. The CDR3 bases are TGTGCCAGCAGTCCTCAGGAGGGGGGAAATCAGCCCCAGCATTTT.

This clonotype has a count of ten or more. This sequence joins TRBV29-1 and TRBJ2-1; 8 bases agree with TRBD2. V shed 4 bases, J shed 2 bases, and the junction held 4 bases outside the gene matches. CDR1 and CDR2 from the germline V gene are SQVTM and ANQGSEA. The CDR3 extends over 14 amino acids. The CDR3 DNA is TGCAGCGTTGTCAAACTAGCGGCCTACAATGAGCAGTTCTTC. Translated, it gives CSVVKLAAYNEQFF.

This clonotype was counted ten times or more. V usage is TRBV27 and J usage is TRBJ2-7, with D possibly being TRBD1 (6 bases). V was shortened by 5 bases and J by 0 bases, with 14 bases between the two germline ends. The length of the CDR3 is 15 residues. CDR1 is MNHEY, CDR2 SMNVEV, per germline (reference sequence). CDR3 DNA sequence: TGTGCCAGCAGTCCGAAACCGACAGGCTCCTACGAGCAGTACTTC. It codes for CASSPKPTGSYEQYF.

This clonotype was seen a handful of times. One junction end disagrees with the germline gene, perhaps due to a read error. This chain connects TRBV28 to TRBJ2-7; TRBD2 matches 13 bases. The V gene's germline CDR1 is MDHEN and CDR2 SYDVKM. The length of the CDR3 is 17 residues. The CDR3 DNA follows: TGTGCCGGCAGACCAGACCTAGGGACTAGCGGGGCCTACGAGCAGTACTTC. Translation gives CAGRPDLGTSGAYEQYF.

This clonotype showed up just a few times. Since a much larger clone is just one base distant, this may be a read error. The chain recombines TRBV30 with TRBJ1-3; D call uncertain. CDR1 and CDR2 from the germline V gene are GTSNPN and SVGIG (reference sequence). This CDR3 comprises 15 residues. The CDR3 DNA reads TGTGCCTGGAGTGTCGGCGAGCCCTCTGGAAACACCGTATATTTT. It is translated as CAWSVGEPSGNTVYF.

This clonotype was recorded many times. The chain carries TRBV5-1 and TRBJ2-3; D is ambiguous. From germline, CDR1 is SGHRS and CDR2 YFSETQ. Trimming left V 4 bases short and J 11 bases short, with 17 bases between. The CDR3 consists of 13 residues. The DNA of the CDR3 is TGCGCCAGCAGCGCCAACACTGGATGGGGGCAGTATTTT. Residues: CASSANTGWGQYF.

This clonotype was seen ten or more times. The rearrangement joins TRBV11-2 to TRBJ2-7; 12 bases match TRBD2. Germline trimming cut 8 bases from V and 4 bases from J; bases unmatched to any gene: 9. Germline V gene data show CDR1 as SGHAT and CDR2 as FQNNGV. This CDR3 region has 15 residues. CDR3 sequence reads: CASGRTSGADYEQYF. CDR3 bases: TGTGCCAGCGGGCGGACTAGCGGGGCAGATTACGAGCAGTACTTC. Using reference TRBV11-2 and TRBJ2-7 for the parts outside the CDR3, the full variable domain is EAGVAQSPRYKIIEKRQSVAFWCNPISGHATLYWYQQILGQGPKLLIQFQNNGVVDDSQLPKDRFSAERLKGVDSTLKIQPAKLEDSAVYLCASGRTSGADYEQYFGPGTRLTVT.

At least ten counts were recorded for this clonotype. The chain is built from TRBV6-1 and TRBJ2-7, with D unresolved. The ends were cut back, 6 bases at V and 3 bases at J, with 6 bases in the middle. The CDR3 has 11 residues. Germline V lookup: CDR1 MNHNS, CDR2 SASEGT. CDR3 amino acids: CASRKGYEQYF. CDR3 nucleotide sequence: TGTGCCAGCAGGAAGGGCTACGAGCAGTACTTC.